These 14 T cell receptor beta chains originate from one sample sequenced in a study of OX40 agonist ivuxolimab in advanced cancers. Sequencing used immunoSEQ multiplex PCR; TCRdb keeps in-frame clones, though not all of them. Of about 52,000 clones in the sample, less than 90% were seen once. The sample here was CD4+ or CD8+ T cells sorted from blood, taken in a trial of the OX40 agonist ivuxolimab. The receptor source for this set is an adult with an advanced solid tumor such as melanoma, head and neck, liver or kidney cancer.

V gene TRBV9 combines with J gene TRBJ2-7; 9 bases match TRBD1. The CDR3 spans 14 residues. V dropped 3 bases and J dropped 0; count of bases not matched to a gene: 1. Germline CDR1 reads SGDLS; CDR2 reads YYNGEE. CDR3 DNA: TGTGCCAGCAGCGCGACAGGGGGCTCCTACGAGCAGTACTTC. Its protein is CASSATGGSYEQYF.

Concerning this clone itself: Within the sample, other DNA sequences also encode this same CDR3. The chain has TRBV29-1 and TRBJ2-7, with 9 bases matching TRBD1. The CDR3 has 14 residues. From germline, CDR1 is SQVTM and CDR2 ANQGSEA. V gave up 3 bases and J gave up 3 bases; unmatched junction bases: 6. The CDR3 region has the DNA TGCAGCGTTGAGGGACAGGGAAGGGACTACGAGCAGTACTTC. Translated, it gives CSVEGQGRDYEQYF.

The gene calls are TRBV6-1 and TRBJ2-5; D is tentatively TRBD1 or TRBD2 (6 bases each). Between the trimmed V and J ends, which lost 3 bases and 7 bases, there was a span of 12 bases. The CDR3 contains 13 residues. Germline CDR1 MNHNS, CDR2 SASEGT. CDR3 DNA sequence: TGTGCCAGCAGTGACGACAGGAGGGGGACCCAGTACTTC. It specifies CASSDDRRGTQYF.

The chain carries TRBV5-1 and TRBJ2-5; a weak D match, TRBD2 (7 bases). Between the trimmed V and J ends, which lost 4 bases and 6 bases, there was a span of 19 bases. The CDR3 extends over 15 amino acids. CDR1 and CDR2 (germline): SGHRS, YFSETQ. The CDR3 DNA follows: TGCGCCAGCAGCCCCGGTGGCGGGGGCCGGAAGACCCAGTACTTC. Its translation: CASSPGGGGRKTQYF.

The rearrangement joins TRBV7-9 to TRBJ1-1; the match to TRBD1 covers 9 bases. Germline values: CDR1 SEHNR, CDR2 FQNEAQ (reference sequence). Trimming at V came to 6 bases and at J to 2 bases, leaving 1 base not matched to a gene. The CDR3 is made up of 13 amino acids. Here the CDR3 DNA reads TGTGCCAGCAGGGGACAGGGAAACACTGAAGCTTTCTTT. This gives the protein CASRGQGNTEAFF.

The gene calls are TRBV30 and TRBJ2-5; 10 nucleotides align to TRBD1. CDR3 length: 14 amino acids. Losses at the gene ends were 2 bases for V and 4 bases for J; bases not matched to a gene: 4. Germline lookup yields CDR1 GTSNPN and CDR2 SVGIG (reference sequence). CDR3 bases: TGTGCCTGGAGTTTGACAGGGGGCCGAGAGACCCAGTACTTC. Its translation is CAWSLTGGRETQYF.

This chain uses TRBV28 with TRBJ1-2; D ambiguous. Germline V gives CDR1 MDHEN, CDR2 SYDVKM. The CDR3 totals 12 residues. The V gene lost 1 base and the J gene lost 6 bases, with 6 bases spanning the gap. CDR3 sequence: CASSLSADGYTF. The CDR3 DNA follows: TGTGCCAGCAGTTTATCTGCAGATGGCTACACCTTC.

The V gene is TRBV4-1, the J gene TRBJ1-2, with 7 bases identical to TRBD1. After removal of 1 base from V and 6 bases from J, the junction contained 2 bases not matched to a gene. CDR1 is MGHRA, CDR2 YSYEKL, per germline. The CDR3 runs 13 residues. DNA for the CDR3: TGCGCCAGCAGCCAAGCGCAGGGGGATGGCTACACCTTC. The encoded protein is CASSQAQGDGYTF.

J is TRBJ1-1 and V is TRBV4-2, with a tentative D call TRBD1 (5 bases). V was pared by 6 bases and J by 2 bases, with 10 bases between. The CDR3 consists of 13 residues. Germline-derived CDR1 and CDR2 are LGHNA and YNFKEQ. The CDR3 region is CASRGHSNTEAFF. CDR3 in DNA: TGTGCCAGCAGAGGACATTCCAACACTGAAGCTTTCTTT.

The rearrangement uses TRBV7-9 and TRBJ2-7, with D possibly called TRBD1 or TRBD2 (7 bases each). The CDR3 consists of 18 residues. CDR1 and CDR2 (germline): SEHNR, FQNEAQ (reference sequence). The V end lost 5 bases, the J end lost 6 bases, and 29 bases lay between the germline ends. The CDR3 nucleotides read TGTGCCAGCAGCCAAGGAAGTCTTCAAGACAGGGAGCGGGGCGAGCAGTACTTC. Encoded protein: CASSQGSLQDRERGEQYF.

The gene calls are TRBV4-1 and TRBJ2-5; 7 positions agree with TRBD1. J gave up 5 bases and V 0 bases, and 12 bases lay outside the gene matches. The germline CDR1 and CDR2 sequences are MGHRA and YSYEKL. The length of the CDR3 is 17 residues. In DNA, the CDR3 is TGCGCCAGCAGCCAAGAGCCTACCCCCGCGACAGGGGAGACCCAGTACTTC. Translating it yields CASSQEPTPATGETQYF.

The chain has TRBV11-2 and TRBJ1-2; D not certain. The germline V gene has CDR1 SGHAT and CDR2 FQNNGV. With 5 bases removed from V and 5 bases from J, the gap between germline ends came to 9 bases. The CDR3 length is 12 residues. The CDR3 region is CASSATEYGYTF. Here the CDR3 DNA reads TGTGCCAGCAGCGCGACGGAGTATGGCTACACCTTC.

The chain uses TRBV15 and TRBJ2-5, with D possibly being TRBD1 (5 bases). Germline V lookup: CDR1 LNHNV, CDR2 YYDKDF (reference sequence). This CDR3 has 17 residues. Trimming removed 5 bases from V and 1 base from J, with 20 bases in between. CDR3 sequence: CATSPKTPGQGQETQYF. As DNA, the CDR3 is TGTGCCACCAGCCCTAAAACCCCCGGGCAGGGCCAAGAGACCCAGTACTTC.

This chain links TRBV7-9 with TRBJ2-1; D gene uncertain. V was clipped by 3 bases and J by 8 bases, with 5 bases between them. The CDR3 covers 11 residues. Per the germline V gene, CDR1 is SEHNR and CDR2 is FQNEAQ (reference sequence). The CDR3 is CASSFSYEQFF. DNA of the CDR3: TGTGCCAGCAGCTTTTCGTATGAGCAGTTCTTC.